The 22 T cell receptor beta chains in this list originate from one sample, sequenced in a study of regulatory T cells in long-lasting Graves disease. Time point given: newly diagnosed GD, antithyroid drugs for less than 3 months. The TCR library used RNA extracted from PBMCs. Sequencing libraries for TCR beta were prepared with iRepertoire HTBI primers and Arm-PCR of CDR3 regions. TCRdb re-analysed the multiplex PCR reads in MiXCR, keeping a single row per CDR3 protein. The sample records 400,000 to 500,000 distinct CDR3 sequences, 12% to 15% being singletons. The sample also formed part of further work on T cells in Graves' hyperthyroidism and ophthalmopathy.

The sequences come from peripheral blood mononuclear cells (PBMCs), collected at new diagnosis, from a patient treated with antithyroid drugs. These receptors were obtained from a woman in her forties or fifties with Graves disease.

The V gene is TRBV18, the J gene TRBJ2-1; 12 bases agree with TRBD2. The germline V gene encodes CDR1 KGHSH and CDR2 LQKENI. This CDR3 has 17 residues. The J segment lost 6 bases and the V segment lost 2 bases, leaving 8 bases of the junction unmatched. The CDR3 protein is CASSPVLAGGPSNEQFF. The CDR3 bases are TGTGCCAGCTCACCAGTTCTAGCGGGAGGGCCCTCCAATGAGCAGTTCTTC.

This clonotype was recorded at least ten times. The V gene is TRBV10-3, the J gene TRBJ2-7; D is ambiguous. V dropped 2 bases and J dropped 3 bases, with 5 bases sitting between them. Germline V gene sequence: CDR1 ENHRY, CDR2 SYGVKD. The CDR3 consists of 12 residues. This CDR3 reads CAISETGYEQYF. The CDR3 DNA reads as TGTGCCATCAGTGAGACCGGCTACGAGCAGTACTTC.

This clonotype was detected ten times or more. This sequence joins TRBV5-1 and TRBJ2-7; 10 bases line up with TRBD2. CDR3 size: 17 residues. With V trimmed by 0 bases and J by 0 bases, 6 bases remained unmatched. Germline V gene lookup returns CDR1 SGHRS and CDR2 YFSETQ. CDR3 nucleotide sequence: TGCGCCAGCAGCTTGGCTAGCGGGAGTTTTCCCTCCTACGAGCAGTACTTC. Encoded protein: CASSLASGSFPSYEQYF.

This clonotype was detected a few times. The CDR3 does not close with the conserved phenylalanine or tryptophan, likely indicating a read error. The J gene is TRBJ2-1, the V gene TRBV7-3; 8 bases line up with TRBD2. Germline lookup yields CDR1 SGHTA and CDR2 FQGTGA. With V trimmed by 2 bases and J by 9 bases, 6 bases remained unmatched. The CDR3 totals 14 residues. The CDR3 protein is CASSLLGLGGEQFS. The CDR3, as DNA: TGTGCCAGCAGCTTACTGGGACTAGGGGGTGAGCAGTTCTCC.

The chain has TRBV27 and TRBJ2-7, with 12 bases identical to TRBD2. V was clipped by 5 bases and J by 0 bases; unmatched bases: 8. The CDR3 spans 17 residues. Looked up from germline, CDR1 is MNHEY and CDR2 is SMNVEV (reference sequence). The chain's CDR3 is CASSGGLAGGVSYEQYF. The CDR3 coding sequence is TGTGCCAGCAGTGGGGGGCTAGCGGGAGGGGTCTCCTACGAGCAGTACTTC.

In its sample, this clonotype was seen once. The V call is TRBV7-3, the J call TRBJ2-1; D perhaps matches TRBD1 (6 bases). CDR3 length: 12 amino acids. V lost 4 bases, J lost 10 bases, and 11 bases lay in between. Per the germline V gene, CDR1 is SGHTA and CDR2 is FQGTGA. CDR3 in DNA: TGTGCCAGCAGCTCTACCGGGACAGAGCAGTTCTTC. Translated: CASSSTGTEQFF.

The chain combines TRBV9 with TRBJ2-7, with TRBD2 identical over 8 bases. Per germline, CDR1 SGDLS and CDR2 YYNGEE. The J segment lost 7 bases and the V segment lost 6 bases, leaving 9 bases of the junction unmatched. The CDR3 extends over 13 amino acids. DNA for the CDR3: TGTGCCAGCACCTCAACGGGGGGGAATGAGCAGTACTTC. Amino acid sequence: CASTSTGGNEQYF.

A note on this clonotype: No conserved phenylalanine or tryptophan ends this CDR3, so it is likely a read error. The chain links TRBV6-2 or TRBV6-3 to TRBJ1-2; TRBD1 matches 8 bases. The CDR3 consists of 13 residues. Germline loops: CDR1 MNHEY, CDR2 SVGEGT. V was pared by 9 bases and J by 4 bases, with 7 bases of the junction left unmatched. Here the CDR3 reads CASGQGLLYGYTI. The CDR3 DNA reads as TGTGCCAGTGGACAGGGACTACTCTATGGCTACACCATC.

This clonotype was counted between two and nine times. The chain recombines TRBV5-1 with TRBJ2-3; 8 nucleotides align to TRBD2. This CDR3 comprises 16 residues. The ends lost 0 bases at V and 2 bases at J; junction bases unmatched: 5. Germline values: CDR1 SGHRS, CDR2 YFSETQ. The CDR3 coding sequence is TGCGCCAGCAGCTTGGCAGCGGGAGTCACCACAGATACGCAGTATTTT. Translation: CASSLAAGVTTDTQYF.

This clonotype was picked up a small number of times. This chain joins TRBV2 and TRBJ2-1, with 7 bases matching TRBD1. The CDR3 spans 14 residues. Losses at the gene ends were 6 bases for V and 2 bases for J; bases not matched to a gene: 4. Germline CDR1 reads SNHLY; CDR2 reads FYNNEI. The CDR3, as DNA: TGTGCCAGCAGCGTCCAGGGGGCCTACAATGAGCAGTTCTTC. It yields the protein CASSVQGAYNEQFF.

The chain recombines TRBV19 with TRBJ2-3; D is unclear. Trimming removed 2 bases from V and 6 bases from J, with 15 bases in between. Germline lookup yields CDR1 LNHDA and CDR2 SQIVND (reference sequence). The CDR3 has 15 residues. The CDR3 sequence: CASSITLPALDTQYF. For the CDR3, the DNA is TGTGCCAGTAGTATAACCCTTCCGGCCCTGGATACGCAGTATTTT.

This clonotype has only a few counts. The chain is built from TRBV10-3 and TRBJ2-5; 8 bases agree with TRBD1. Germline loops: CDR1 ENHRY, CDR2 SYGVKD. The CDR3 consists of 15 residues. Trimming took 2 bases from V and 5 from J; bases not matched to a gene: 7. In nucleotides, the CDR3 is TGTGCCATCAGTGAGGCGACAGGGGTCCAGGAGACCCAGTACTTC. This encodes CAISEATGVQETQYF.

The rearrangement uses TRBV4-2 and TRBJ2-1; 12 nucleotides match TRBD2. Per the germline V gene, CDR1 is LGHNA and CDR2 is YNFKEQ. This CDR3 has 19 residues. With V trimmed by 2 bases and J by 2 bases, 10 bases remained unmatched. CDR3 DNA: TGTGCCAGCAGCCAAATCGGACTAGCGGGAAAGGGGGCCTACAATGAGCAGTTCTTC. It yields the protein CASSQIGLAGKGAYNEQFF.

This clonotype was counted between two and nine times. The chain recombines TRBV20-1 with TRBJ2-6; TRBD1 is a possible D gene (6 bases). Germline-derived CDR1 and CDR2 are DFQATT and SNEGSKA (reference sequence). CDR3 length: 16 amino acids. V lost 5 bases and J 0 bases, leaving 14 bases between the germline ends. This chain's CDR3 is CSADPTGISGANVLTF. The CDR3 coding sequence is TGCAGTGCTGACCCTACAGGGATCTCTGGGGCCAACGTCCTGACTTTC.

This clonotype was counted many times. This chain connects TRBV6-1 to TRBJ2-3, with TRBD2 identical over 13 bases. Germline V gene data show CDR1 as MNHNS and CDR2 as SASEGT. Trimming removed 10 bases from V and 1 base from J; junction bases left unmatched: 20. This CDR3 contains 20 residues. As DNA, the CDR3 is TGTGCCACCCGGACTAGCGGGAGTCTTCTAGGGGGGTATGGCACAGATACGCAGTATTTT. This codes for CATRTSGSLLGGYGTDTQYF.

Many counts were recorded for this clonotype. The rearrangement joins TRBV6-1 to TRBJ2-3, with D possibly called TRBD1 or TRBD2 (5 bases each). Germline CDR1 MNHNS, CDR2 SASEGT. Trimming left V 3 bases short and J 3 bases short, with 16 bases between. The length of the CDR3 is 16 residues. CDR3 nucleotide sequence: TGTGCCAGCAGTGACGGGACGTATAGGAGTACAGATACGCAGTATTTT. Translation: CASSDGTYRSTDTQYF.

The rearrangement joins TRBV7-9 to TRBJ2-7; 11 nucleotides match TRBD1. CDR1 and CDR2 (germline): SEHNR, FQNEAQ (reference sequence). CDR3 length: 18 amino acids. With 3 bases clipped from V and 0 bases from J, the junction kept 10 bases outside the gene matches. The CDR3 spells CASSLSRDRGFPSYEQYF. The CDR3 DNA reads TGTGCCAGCAGCTTGAGCCGGGACAGGGGGTTTCCCTCCTACGAGCAGTACTTC.

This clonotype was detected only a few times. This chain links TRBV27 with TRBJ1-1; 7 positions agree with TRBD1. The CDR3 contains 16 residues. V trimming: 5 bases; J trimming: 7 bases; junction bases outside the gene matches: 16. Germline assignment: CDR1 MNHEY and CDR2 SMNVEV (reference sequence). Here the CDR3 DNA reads TGTGCCAGCAGTGAAGGGGACCGGGACAGAGATTTTGAAGCTTTCTTT. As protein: CASSEGDRDRDFEAFF.

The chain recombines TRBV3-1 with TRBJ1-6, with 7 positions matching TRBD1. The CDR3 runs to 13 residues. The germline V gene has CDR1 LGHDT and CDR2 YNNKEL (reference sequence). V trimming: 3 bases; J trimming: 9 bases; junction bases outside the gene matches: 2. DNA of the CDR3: TGTGCCAGCAGCCAGGGACAGCGTTCACCCCTCCACTTT. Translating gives CASSQGQRSPLHF.

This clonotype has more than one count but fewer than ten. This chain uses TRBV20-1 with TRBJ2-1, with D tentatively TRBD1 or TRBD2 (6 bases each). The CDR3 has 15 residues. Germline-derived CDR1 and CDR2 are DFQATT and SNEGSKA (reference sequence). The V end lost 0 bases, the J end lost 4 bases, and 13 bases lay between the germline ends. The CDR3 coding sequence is TGCAGTGCTAGAGATGGAGGGGGTAGGTACAATGAGCAGTTCTTC. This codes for CSARDGGGRYNEQFF.

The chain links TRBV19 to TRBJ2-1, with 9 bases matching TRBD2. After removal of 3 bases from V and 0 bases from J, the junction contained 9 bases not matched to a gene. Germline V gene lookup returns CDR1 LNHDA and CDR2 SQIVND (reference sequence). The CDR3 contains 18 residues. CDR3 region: CASSILPSGIFSYNEQFF. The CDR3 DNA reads TGTGCCAGTAGTATTCTGCCTAGCGGGATCTTCTCCTACAATGAGCAGTTCTTC. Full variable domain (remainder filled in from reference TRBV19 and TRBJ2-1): DGGITQSPKYLFRKEGQNVTLSCEQNLNHDAMYWYRQDPGQGLRLIYYSQIVNDFQKGDIAEGYSVSREKKESFPLTVTSAQKNPTAFYLCASSILPSGIFSYNEQFFGPGTRLTVL.

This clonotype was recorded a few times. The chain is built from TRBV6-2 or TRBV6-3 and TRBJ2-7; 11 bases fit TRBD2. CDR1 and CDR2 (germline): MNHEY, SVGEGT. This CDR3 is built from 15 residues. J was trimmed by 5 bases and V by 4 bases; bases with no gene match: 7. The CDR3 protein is CASSFTSGSFNEQYF. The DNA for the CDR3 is TGTGCCAGCAGTTTCACTAGCGGGAGTTTCAACGAGCAGTACTTC.